The clone carrying this T cell receptor beta chain occurred a few times. The antigen is unknown. The data were obtained in a study of cytomegalovirus exposure and HLA in healthy donors. The CDR3 runs 15 residues. Germline V gene data show CDR1 as SQVTM and CDR2 as ANQGSEA. The J segment lost 1 base and the V segment lost 4 bases, leaving 6 bases of the junction unmatched. Amplification used 60 Vbeta primers and 13 Jbeta primers. Sequencing used immunoSEQ multiplex PCR; TCRdb keeps in-frame clones, though not all of them. The table has about 90,000 clones, roughly 58% seen once. Study outcomes and limitations: Per published accounts, TCR beta sequences correctly predicted the HLA-A and HLA-B alleles of most subjects. Later analysis revealed greater clonal expansion in HLA-associated TCR beta chains than in equally common others.

This clonotype originated in a woman aged 25 to 39 in good health and CMV-seropositive. The sample taken for sequencing was PBMCs. V gene TRBV29-1 combines with J gene TRBJ2-3, with 9 bases lining up with TRBD1. The DNA for the CDR3 is TGCAGCGTTGGGGCGGGGGACAGGGGCACAGATACGCAGTATTTT. Translated: CSVGAGDRGTDTQYF.